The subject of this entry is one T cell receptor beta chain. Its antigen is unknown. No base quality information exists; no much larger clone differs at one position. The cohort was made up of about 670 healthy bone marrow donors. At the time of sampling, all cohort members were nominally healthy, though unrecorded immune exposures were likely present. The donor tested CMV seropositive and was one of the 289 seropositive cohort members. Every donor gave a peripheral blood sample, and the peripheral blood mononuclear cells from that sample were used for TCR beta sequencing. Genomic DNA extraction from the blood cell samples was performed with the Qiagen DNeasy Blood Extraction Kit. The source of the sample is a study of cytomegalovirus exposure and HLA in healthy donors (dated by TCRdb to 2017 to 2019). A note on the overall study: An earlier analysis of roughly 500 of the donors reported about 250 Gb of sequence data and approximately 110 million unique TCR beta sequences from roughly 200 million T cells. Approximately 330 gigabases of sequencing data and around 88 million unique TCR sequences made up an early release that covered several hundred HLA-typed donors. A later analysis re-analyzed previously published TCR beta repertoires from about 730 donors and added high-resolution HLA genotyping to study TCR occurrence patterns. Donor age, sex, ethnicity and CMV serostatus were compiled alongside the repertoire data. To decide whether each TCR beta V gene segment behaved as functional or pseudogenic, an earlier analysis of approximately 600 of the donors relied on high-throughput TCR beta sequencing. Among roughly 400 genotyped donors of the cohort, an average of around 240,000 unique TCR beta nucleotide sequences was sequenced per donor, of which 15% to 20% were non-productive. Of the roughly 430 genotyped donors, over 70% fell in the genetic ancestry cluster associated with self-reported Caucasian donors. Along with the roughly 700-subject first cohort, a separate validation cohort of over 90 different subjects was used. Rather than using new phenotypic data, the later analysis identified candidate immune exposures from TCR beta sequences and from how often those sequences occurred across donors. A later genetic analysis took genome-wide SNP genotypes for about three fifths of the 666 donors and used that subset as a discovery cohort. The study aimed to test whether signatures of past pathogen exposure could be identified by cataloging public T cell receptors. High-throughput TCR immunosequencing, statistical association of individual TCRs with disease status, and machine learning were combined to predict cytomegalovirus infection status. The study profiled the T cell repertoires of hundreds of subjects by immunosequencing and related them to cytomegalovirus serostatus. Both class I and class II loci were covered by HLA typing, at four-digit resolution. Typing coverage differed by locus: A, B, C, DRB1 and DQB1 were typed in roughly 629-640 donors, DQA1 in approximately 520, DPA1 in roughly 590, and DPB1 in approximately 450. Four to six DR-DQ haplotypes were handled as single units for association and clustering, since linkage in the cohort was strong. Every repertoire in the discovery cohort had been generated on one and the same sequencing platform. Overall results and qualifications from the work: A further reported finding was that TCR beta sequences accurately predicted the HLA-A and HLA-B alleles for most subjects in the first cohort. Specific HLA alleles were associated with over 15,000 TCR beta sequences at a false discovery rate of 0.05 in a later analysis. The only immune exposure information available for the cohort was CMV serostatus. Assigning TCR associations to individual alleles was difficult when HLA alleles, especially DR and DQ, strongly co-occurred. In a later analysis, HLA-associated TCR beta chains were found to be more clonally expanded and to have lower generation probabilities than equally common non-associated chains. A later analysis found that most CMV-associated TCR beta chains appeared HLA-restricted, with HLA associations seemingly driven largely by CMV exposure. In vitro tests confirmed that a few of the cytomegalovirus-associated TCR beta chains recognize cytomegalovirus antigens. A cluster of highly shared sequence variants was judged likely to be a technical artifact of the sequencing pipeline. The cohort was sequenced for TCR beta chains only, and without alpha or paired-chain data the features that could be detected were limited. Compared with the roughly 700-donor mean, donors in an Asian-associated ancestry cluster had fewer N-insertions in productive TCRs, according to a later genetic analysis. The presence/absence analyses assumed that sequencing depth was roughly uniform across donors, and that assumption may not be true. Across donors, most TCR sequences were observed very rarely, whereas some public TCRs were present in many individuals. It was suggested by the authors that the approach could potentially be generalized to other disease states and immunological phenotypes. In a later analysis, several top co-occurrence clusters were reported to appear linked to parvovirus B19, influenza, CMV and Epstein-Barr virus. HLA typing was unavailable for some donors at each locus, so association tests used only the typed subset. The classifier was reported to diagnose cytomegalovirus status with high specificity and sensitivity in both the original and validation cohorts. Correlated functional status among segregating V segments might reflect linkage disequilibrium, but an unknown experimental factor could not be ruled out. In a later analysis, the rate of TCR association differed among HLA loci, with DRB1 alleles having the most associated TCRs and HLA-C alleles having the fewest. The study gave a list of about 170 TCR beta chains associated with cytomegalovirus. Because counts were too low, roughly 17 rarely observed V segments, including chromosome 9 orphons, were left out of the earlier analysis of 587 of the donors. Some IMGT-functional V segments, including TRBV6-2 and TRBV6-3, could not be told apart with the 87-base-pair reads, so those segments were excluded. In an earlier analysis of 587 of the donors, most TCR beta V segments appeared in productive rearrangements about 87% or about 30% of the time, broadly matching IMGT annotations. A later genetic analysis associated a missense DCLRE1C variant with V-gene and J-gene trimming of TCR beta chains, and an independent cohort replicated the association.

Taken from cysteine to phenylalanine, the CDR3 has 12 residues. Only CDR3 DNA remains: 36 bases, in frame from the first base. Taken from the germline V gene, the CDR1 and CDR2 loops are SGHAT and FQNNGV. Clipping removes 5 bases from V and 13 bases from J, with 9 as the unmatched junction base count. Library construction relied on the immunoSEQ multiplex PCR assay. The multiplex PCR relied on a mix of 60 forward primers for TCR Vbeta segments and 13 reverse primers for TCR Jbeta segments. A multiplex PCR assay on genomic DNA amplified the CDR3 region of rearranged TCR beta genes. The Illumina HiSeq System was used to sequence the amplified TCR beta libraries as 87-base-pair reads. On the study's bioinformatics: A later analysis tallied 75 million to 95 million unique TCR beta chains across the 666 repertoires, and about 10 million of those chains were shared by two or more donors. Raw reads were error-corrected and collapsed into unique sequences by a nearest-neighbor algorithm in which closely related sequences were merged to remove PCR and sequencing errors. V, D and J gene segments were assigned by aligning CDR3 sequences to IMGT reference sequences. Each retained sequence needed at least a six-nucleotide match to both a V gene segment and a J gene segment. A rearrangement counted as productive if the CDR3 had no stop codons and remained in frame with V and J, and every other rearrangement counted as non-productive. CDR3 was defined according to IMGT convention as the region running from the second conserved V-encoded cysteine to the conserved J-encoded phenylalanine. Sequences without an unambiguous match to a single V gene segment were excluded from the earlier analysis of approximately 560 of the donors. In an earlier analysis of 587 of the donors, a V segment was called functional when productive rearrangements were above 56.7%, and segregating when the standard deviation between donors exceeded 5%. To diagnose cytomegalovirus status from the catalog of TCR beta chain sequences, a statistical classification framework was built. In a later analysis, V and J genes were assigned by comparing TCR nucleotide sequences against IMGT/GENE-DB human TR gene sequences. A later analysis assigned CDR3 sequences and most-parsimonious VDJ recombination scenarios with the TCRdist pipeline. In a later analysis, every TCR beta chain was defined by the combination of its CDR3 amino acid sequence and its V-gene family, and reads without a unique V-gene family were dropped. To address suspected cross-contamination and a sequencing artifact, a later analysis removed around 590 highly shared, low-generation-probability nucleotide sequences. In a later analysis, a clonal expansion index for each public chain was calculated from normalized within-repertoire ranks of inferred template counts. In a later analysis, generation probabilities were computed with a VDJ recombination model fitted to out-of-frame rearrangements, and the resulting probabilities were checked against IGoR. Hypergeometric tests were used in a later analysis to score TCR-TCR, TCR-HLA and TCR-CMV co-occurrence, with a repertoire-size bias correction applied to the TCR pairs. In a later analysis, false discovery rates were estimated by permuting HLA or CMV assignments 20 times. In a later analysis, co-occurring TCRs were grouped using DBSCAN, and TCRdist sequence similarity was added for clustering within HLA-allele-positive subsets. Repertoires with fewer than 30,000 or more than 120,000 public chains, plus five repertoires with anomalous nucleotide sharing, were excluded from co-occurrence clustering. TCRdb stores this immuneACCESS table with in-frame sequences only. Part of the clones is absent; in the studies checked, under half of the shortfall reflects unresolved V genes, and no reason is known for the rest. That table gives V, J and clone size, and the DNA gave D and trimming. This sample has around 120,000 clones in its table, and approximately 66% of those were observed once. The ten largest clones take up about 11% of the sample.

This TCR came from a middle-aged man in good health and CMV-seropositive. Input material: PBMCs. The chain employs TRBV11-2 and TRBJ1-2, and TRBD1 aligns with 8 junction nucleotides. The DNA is TGTGCCAGCAGCCCCCGGACAGGGCCCCCCACCTTC. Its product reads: CASSPRTGPPTF.